This passage covers 23 T cell receptor beta chains from one sample sequenced in a study of blood T cell repertoires in COVID-19. TCRdb's table, derived via immunoSEQ multiplex PCR, lists solely in-frame clones and lacks some. The sample records 350,000 to 450,000 clones, under 90% being singletons. The sequenced sample consisted of PBMCs or T cells enriched from blood (not recorded which). The receptor set was obtained from a woman in her thirties who had recovered from COVID-19.

V is TRBV12-3 or TRBV12-4 and J is TRBJ1-1; D perhaps matches TRBD1 (6 bases). The CDR3 has 12 amino acids. Trimming took 5 bases from V and 4 from J, leaving 8 bases between them. The CDR3 sequence is CASSLDSTEAFF. DNA for the CDR3: TGTGCCAGCAGTCTGGACAGCACTGAAGCTTTCTTT.

This chain joins TRBV11-3 and TRBJ2-1; TRBD2 aligns across 7 bases. The CDR3 covers 15 residues. With 5 bases clipped from V and 6 bases from J, the junction kept 10 bases outside the gene matches. Germline V lookup: CDR1 SGHNT, CDR2 YENEEA. For the CDR3, the DNA is TGTGCCAGCAGCCCGCGAGCACTAGCGACCAATGAGCAGTTCTTC. It is translated as CASSPRALATNEQFF.

The chain recombines TRBV7-8 with TRBJ2-6; 9 nucleotides agree with TRBD1. CDR3 length: 18 residues. Germline-derived CDR1 and CDR2 are SGHVS and FQNEAQ. V lost 1 base and J lost 1; bases outside the gene matches: 5. CDR3 bases: TGTGCCAGCAGCTTAGTACAGGGGGCTCGATCTGGGGCCAACGTCCTGACTTTC. Translation: CASSLVQGARSGANVLTF.

In nucleotides, the CDR3 is TGTGCCAGCAGCCATTATAGACAGGGCTCCTATAATTCACCCCTCCACTTT. This translates into CASSHYRQGSYNSPLHF. This rearrangement joins TRBV3-1 (or the pseudogene TRBV3-2) to TRBJ1-6; the match to TRBD1 covers 7 bases. From germline, CDR1 is LGHDT and CDR2 YNNKEL (reference sequence). V dropped 3 bases and J dropped 0; count of bases not matched to a gene: 5. This CDR3 contains 17 residues.

V and J are TRBV12-3 or TRBV12-4 and TRBJ2-2; tentative D call: TRBD1 (5 bases). CDR3 length: 13 amino acids. Between the trimmed V and J ends, which lost 2 bases and 9 bases, there was a span of 10 bases. The CDR3 region is CASSLRGPRELFF. The CDR3 coding sequence is TGTGCCAGCAGTTTAAGGGGCCCCAGGGAGCTGTTTTTT.

DNA for the CDR3: TGTGCCAGCAGTGGGGCAGGGAAATATGGCTACACCTTC. It translates to CASSGAGKYGYTF. This chain links TRBV2 with TRBJ1-2, with a possible D match to TRBD1 (5 bases). Germline V gene data show CDR1 as SNHLY and CDR2 as FYNNEI. Trimming removed 4 bases at V and 5 bases at J, with 11 bases between. The length of the CDR3 is 13 residues.

V and J are TRBV6-5 and TRBJ2-1; unclear D gene. CDR3 length: 15 residues. Trimming pared 0 bases from V and 3 bases from J, leaving 9 bases between. The germline V gene has CDR1 MNHEY and CDR2 SVGAGI. The CDR3 DNA reads as TGTGCCAGCAGTTACTCGGCTAGTTACTACAATGAGCAGTTCTTC. It is translated as CASSYSASYYNEQFF.

This chain links TRBV5-6 with TRBJ1-4, with 8 positions matching TRBD1. The CDR3 totals 15 residues. The junction had 13 bases not matched to a gene; V was cut back by 7 bases and J by 8 bases. Germline-derived CDR1 and CDR2 are SGHDT and YYEEEE. CDR3 DNA: TGTGCCAGCCAAGAACAGGGGGGACAAGACGAAAAACTGTTTTTT. Residues: CASQEQGGQDEKLFF.

This chain's CDR3 is CASSQGIGSETQYF. CDR3 nucleotide sequence: TGTGCCAGCAGCCAAGGAATCGGGAGTGAGACCCAGTACTTC. The chain carries TRBV4-2 and TRBJ2-5; D may be TRBD2 (6 bases). Germline V gene data show CDR1 as LGHNA and CDR2 as YNFKEQ. The V end was cut by 1 base, the J end by 5 bases, with 11 bases between. The CDR3 covers 14 residues.

This clone turned up a few times. This chain connects TRBV19 to TRBJ2-7; 8 bases line up with TRBD1. Trimming took 5 bases from V and 4 from J; bases not matched to a gene: 7. CDR1 is LNHDA and CDR2 is SQIVND in the germline V gene (reference sequence). The CDR3 length is 14 residues. The CDR3: CASSSQGAPYEQYF. The CDR3 DNA reads as TGTGCCAGTAGTTCCCAGGGGGCGCCTTACGAGCAGTACTTC.

The V and J genes are TRBV5-1 and TRBJ1-2; 7 bases map to TRBD1. V trimming: 0 bases; J trimming: 4 bases; junction bases outside the gene matches: 6. This CDR3 is 15 amino acids long. Per germline, CDR1 SGHRS and CDR2 YFSETQ. CDR3 in DNA: TGCGCCAGCAGCTTGGATTTAGGGGGCGGCTATGGCTACACCTTC. This codes for CASSLDLGGGYGYTF.

In DNA form, the CDR3 reads TGTGCCAGCAAGCCGGACAGCCAGGGTGAGCAGTTCTTC. Its protein is CASKPDSQGEQFF. J is TRBJ2-1 and V is TRBV12-3 or TRBV12-4; perhaps TRBD1 as D (6 bases). Trimming stripped 7 bases from V and 9 bases from J, with 16 bases between. The CDR3 is 13 residues long.

The chain uses TRBV6-2 or TRBV6-3 and TRBJ2-7; no reliable D call. There are 13 residues in the CDR3. The V end lost 3 bases, the J end lost 6 bases, and 12 bases lay between the germline ends. CDR1 MNHEY and CDR2 SVGEGT come from the germline V gene. DNA of the CDR3: TGTGCCAGCAGTTATTGGGCCCCTGGCGAGCAGTACTTC. Protein: CASSYWAPGEQYF.

V usage is TRBV12-5 and J usage is TRBJ2-1; 7 nucleotides agree with TRBD1. V dropped 8 bases and J dropped 2; count of bases not matched to a gene: 9. The CDR3 covers 15 residues. The germline gives CDR1 LGHNT, CDR2 FRNRAP. The CDR3 DNA is TGTGCTAGTAGCGGAAGGGGGCTCACCTACAATGAGCAGTTCTTC. This codes for CASSGRGLTYNEQFF. Based on the CDR3 plus reference TRBV12-5 and TRBJ2-1, the full variable domain is DARVTQTPRHKVTEMGQEVTMRCQPILGHNTVFWYRQTMMQGLELLAYFRNRAPLDDSGMPKDRFSAEMPDATLATLKIQPSEPRDSAVYFCASSGRGLTYNEQFFGPGTRLTVL.

The chain couples TRBV27 to TRBJ2-1; D might be TRBD1 (8 bases). V lost 6 bases to trimming and J lost 2 bases, with 14 bases between them. There are 15 residues in the CDR3. Germline V gives CDR1 MNHEY, CDR2 SMNVEV (reference sequence). In nucleotides, the CDR3 is TGTGCCAGCAGCCCACAGGGGGGGACCTACAATGAGCAGTTCTTC. It encodes CASSPQGGTYNEQFF.

The chain has TRBV18 and TRBJ1-1; perhaps TRBD1 as D (6 bases). Trimming pared 1 base from V and 5 bases from J, leaving 17 bases between. Germline V gives CDR1 KGHSH, CDR2 LQKENI. This CDR3 region has 16 residues. The CDR3 DNA sequence: TGTGCCAGCTCACCACTCATAATGGGCCAGGGGACTGAAGCTTTCTTT. It is translated as CASSPLIMGQGTEAFF. Full variable domain (outside the CDR3, taken from reference TRBV18 and TRBJ1-1): NAGVMQNPRHLVRRRGQEARLRCSPMKGHSHVYWYRQLPEEGLKFMVYLQKENIIDESGMPKERFSAEFPKEGPSILRIQQVVRGDSAAYFCASSPLIMGQGTEAFFGQGTRLTVV.

V is TRBV5-8 and J is TRBJ1-5, with TRBD1 matching over 7 bases. The V gene end was trimmed by 1 base and the J gene end by 0 bases; junction bases not matched to a gene: 7. The CDR3 extends over 17 amino acids. Germline V lookup: CDR1 SGHTS, CDR2 YDEGEE. The CDR3 DNA follows: TGTGCCAGCAGCTTGTCGGGACAGCCACCTAGCAATCAGCCCCAGCATTTT. As protein: CASSLSGQPPSNQPQHF.

V gene TRBV11-2 combines with J gene TRBJ2-7; perhaps TRBD2 as D (6 bases). CDR1 and CDR2 (germline): SGHAT, FQNNGV. V was clipped by 5 bases and J by 4 bases, with 12 bases between them. This CDR3 is 13 amino acids long. This chain's CDR3 is CASSPGLIYEQYF. The DNA for the CDR3 is TGTGCCAGCAGCCCGGGACTGATATACGAGCAGTACTTC. The whole variable domain, remainder taken from reference TRBV11-2 and TRBJ2-7, is EAGVAQSPRYKIIEKRQSVAFWCNPISGHATLYWYQQILGQGPKLLIQFQNNGVVDDSQLPKDRFSAERLKGVDSTLKIQPAKLEDSAVYLCASSPGLIYEQYFGPGTRLTVT.

The chain recombines TRBV6-1 with TRBJ1-2, with a possible D match to TRBD1 (5 bases). This CDR3 is 15 amino acids long. CDR1 and CDR2 (germline): MNHNS, SASEGT. V lost 5 bases and J lost 4, with 17 bases in between. This CDR3 reads CASSTTASGIYGYTF. The CDR3 DNA reads as TGTGCCAGCAGTACGACAGCCAGCGGGATCTATGGCTACACCTTC.

The J gene is TRBJ2-1, the V gene TRBV11-2; 8 bases are a match to TRBD2. CDR3 length: 14 amino acids. Germline V gene data show CDR1 as SGHAT and CDR2 as FQNNGV. With V trimmed by 1 base and J by 9 bases, 5 bases remained unmatched. In DNA form, the CDR3 reads TGTGCCAGCAGCTTAGCGGGACTAGGGGCTGAGCAGTTCTTC. Its translation: CASSLAGLGAEQFF. The full variable domain, its missing parts supplied by reference TRBV11-2 and TRBJ2-1, is EAGVAQSPRYKIIEKRQSVAFWCNPISGHATLYWYQQILGQGPKLLIQFQNNGVVDDSQLPKDRFSAERLKGVDSTLKIQPAKLEDSAVYLCASSLAGLGAEQFFGPGTRLTVL.

V and J are TRBV6-5 and TRBJ2-5; unclear D gene. Germline CDR1 and CDR2: MNHEY and SVGAGI. The CDR3 is made up of 11 amino acids. Deletions cut 8 bases from V and 5 bases from J, with 9 bases between. CDR3 DNA: TGTGCCAGCCAGAGAGGCGAGACCCAGTACTTC. Its protein product is CASQRGETQYF.

This chain links TRBV3-1 (or the pseudogene TRBV3-2) with TRBJ1-2; TRBD1 might be the D (5 bases). V was trimmed by 3 bases and J by 13 bases, leaving 18 bases between them. Germline values: CDR1 LGHDT, CDR2 YNNKEL (reference sequence). The CDR3 runs to 13 residues. CDR3 sequence reads: CASSHHEEGWGTF. The DNA of the CDR3 is TGTGCCAGCAGCCATCATGAGGAGGGGTGGGGCACCTTC.

Here the CDR3 reads CASGPGQAFNEKLFF. The CDR3 DNA follows: TGTGCTAGTGGGCCGGGACAGGCTTTTAATGAAAAACTGTTTTTT. The chain links TRBV12-5 to TRBJ1-4, with 8 bases identical to TRBD1. The CDR3 spans 15 residues. Germline values: CDR1 LGHNT, CDR2 FRNRAP. J lost 4 bases, V lost 6 bases, and 7 bases had no gene match.